This TCR beta chain was captured by sequencing in a study of Ad26.COV2.S vaccination and SARS-CoV-2 variants (dated by TCRdb to about 2021). A note on the overall study: Vaccine-arm donors were drawn from COV1001, a multicentre, randomized, double-blind, placebo-controlled phase I-IIa trial of Ad26.COV2.S in healthy adults. Investigators did not know the trial group allocation while performing experiments and assessing outcomes. Ad26.COV2.S was administered intramuscularly at a dose of 5x10^10 or 1x10^11 viral particles, either as one shot or as two shots given 56 days apart. The TCR-sequenced set comprised about 32 samples: some 19 Ad26.COV2.S vaccine recipients, 5 placebo recipients and 8 SARS-CoV-2 convalescent individuals. Trial participants were randomized into five groups of five, in which low-dose or high-dose Ad26.COV2.S was given once or twice, or placebo was given on both occasions. TCRbeta repertoire sequencing served as the tool for gauging how specific and how broad the SARS-CoV-2-reactive T cell receptors were following Ad26.COV2.S vaccination. Points the paper makes about the study in general: Compared with placebo recipients, Ad26.COV2.S recipients showed higher spike-specific TCR breadth (P = 0.0014). Non-spike TCR breadth was comparable between vaccine and placebo recipients, consistent with the vaccine containing only spike. The study was not powered for comparison of responses between vaccine doses or regimens. After vaccination, spike-specific CD8+ and CD4+ T cell responses were reported to show substantial breadth. The authors noted that total T cell responses may have been underestimated by the TCR breadth and depth analyses.

The immunoSEQ Assay was the method used to sequence TCRbeta CDR3 regions. After extraction, genomic DNA underwent amplification by bias-controlled multiplex PCR, followed by high-throughput sequencing. In the source study's methods: To quantify the absolute abundance of every unique TCRbeta CDR3 region, sequences were collapsed and filtered. T cell fraction was estimated by normalization of TCRbeta template counts to usable DNA, with usable DNA being measured through amplification of reference genes present in all nucleated cells. Repertoire TCRs were annotated as SARS-CoV-2-specific when V gene, CDR3 amino acid sequence and J gene were exactly matched to a known reactive TCR set. The reference SARS-CoV-2 TCR set was derived from MIRA and filtered for enrichment in COVID-19-positive ImmuneCODE repertoires, a step that removed public or cross-reactive TCRs. Based on the MIRA antigens, annotated TCRs were further analysed at the level of specific ORF or position within ORF. Breadth was defined as annotated unique rearrangements over total unique productive rearrangements; depth was the summed frequency of those rearrangements. Two-sided Wilcoxon rank-sum tests were applied when comparing TCR breadth between groups. TCRdb provides this immuneACCESS table in a form limited to in-frame rearrangements. Some clones are lacking; in checked studies, under half of them reflect an unresolved V gene, and why the rest are absent is not known. The V and J calls and the clone size are those of that table, but D and trimming were determined from the DNA. The sample data list some 420,000 clones, and approximately 90% of these were observed just once. Clones ranked in the top ten supply about 3.5% of the sample.

The sample's treatment or condition, from its label and the paper: roughly 19 received Ad26.COV2.S at low or high dose, single or two shots; 5 received placebo; per-sample allocation not given. Repertoires of vaccine and placebo recipients were sequenced from samples taken on day 63 after the first injection. Cohort 1b enrolled about two dozen adults aged 18-55 years at a single site in Boston, USA, between 29 July and 7 August 2020. As a vaccine, Ad26.COV2.S was a replication-incompetent adenovirus type 26 vector that expressed a prefusion-stabilized SARS-CoV-2 spike protein derived from the original Wuhan strain. In regard to this clone: This clone's antigen is unknown. It has no much larger one-base neighbor in the sample; base qualities were not kept.

The receptor was isolated from a person between 18 and 65 years old who received the Ad26.COV2.S COVID-19 vaccine or a placebo. The specimen comprised peripheral blood, sampled in a trial of Ad26.COV2.S vaccine versus placebo.

At the DNA level, the sequence is TGTGCCAGCAGCACGGGCCTATCGGATGAAAAACTGTTTTTT. It specifies CASSTGLSDEKLFF. The chain joins TRBV7-2 to TRBJ1-4; the D gene is unclear. The CDR3 measures 14 amino acids from cysteine to phenylalanine. The CDR3 DNA has 42 bases and is translated from base 1. The V and J ends are trimmed by 5 bases and 6 bases, leaving 13 bases between them. The germline V gene provides CDR1 SGHTA and CDR2 FQGNSA.